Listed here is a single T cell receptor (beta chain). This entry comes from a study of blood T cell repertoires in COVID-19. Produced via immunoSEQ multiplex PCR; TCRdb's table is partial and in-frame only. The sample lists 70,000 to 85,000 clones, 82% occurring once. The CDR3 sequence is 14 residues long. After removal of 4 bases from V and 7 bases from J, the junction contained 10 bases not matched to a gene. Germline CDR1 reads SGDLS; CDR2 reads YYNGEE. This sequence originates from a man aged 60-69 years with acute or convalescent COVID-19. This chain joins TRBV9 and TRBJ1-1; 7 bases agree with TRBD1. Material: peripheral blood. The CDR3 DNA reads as TGTGCCAGCAGCCCCTTCACGGACAGGATTGAAGCTTTCTTT. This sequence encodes CASSPFTDRIEAFF.